This section outlines one T cell receptor beta chain sequence together with its context. Seattle cases were enrolled at active infection and followed longitudinally. The data originate from a study of blood T cell repertoires in COVID-19. Study-wide background: PBMCs, B-cell-depleted T cells, or T cells provided the cDNA or gDNA that made up the material.

Per the study methods: By means of reference gene primer amplification, nucleated cell counts were estimated. Generated by immunoSEQ multiplex PCR, the TCRdb table keeps only in-frame clones and is missing some. Clonal size and the V and J genes are those of that table, whereas D and trimming came from the DNA. The sample has 450,000 or so clones; 70% to 90% are singletons. Sequenced input: peripheral blood. This TCR was sampled from a man in his late teens or twenties with COVID-19, enrolled during active disease.

CDR3 nucleotides: TGCGCCAGCAGCCATAATGGAGGGAACACTGAAGCTTTCTTT. Protein product: CASSHNGGNTEAFF. The V call is TRBV5-1, the J call TRBJ1-1; D gene unclear. The CDR3 spans 14 residues. The V gene's germline CDR1 is SGHRS and CDR2 YFSETQ. The ends were cut back, 4 bases at V and 1 base at J, with 11 bases in the middle.